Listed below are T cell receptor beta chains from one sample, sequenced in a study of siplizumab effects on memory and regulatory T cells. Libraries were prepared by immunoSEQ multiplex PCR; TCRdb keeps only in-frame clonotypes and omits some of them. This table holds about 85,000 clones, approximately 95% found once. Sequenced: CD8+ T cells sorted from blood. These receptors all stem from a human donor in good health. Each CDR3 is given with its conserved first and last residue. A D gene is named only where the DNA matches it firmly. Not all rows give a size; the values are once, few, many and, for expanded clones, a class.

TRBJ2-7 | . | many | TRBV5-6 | TGTGCCAGCAGCGTCGGGACTCCCCGCGAGCAGTACTTC | CASSVGTPREQYF
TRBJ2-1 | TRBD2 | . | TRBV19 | TGTGCCAGTAGTATAGGTCTAGCGGGAACCTTCTCCTACAATGAGCAGTTCTTC | CASSIGLAGTFSYNEQFF
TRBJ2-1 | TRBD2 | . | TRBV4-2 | TGTGCCAGCAGCCAAAAGCTAGCGGGGGACGAGCAGTTCTTC | CASSQKLAGDEQFF
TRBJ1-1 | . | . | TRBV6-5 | TGTGCCAGCAGTGACGGACGGGGGAACACTGAAGCTTTCTTT | CASSDGRGNTEAFF
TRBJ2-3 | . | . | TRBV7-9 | TGTGCCAGCAGCTTTCCCGGACAGCAAAATTACACAGATACGCAGTATTTT | CASSFPGQQNYTDTQYF
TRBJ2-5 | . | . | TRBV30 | TGTGCCTGGAAAGAACCCTCGAGCGGAGACCAAGAGACCCAGTACTTC | CAWKEPSSGDQETQYF
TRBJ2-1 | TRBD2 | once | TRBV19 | TGTGCCAGTAGTTGGACTAGATTCAATGAGCAGTTCTTC | CASSWTRFNEQFF
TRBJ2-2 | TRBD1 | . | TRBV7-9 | TGTGCCAGCAGCAGCGGACAGGCCTACACCGGGGAGCTGTTTTTT | CASSSGQAYTGELFF
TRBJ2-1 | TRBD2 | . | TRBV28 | TGTGCCAGCACCGACCGCGGGAGCGAGAATGAGCAGTTCTTC | CASTDRGSENEQFF
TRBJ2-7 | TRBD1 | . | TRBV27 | TGTGCGAGCGTGGGACAGGGAACAACTTACGAGCAGTACTTC | CASVGQGTTYEQYF
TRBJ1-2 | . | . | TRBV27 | TGTGCCAGCAGTTTCGCGGGCAGCTCTAACTATGGCTACACCTTC | CASSFAGSSNYGYTF
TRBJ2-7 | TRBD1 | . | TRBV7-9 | TGTGCCAGCAGCTCACCCCACCGGACAGGGTTGAACTACGAGCAGTACTTC | CASSSPHRTGLNYEQYF
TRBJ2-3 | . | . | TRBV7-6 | TGTGCCAGCAGCTGGACGCCAGCCAGCACAGATACGCAGTATTTT | CASSWTPASTDTQYF
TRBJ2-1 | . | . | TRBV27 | TGTGCCAGCAGAATGGCGGGCTACTCCTACAATGAGCAGTTCTTC | CASRMAGYSYNEQFF
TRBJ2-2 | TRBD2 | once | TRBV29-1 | TGCAGCGTCGTAGCGGGAGCGGGCACCGGGGAGCTGTTTTTT | CSVVAGAGTGELFF
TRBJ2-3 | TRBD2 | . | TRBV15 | TGTGCCACCAGCTATAGCGGGGTCAGCACAGATACGCAGTATTTT | CATSYSGVSTDTQYF
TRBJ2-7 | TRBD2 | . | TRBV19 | TGTGCCAGTAGTTTAGCGGGAGGGGCCTACGAGCAGTACTTC | CASSLAGGAYEQYF
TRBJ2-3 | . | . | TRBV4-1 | TGCGCCAGCAGCCATCCCGGGGGAAGTAGCACAGATACGCAGTATTTT | CASSHPGGSSTDTQYF
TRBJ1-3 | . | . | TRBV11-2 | TGTGCCAGCAGCCTATGGGGGGCCTCTGGAAACACCATATATTTT | CASSLWGASGNTIYF
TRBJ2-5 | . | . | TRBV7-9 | TGTGCCAGCAGGCCCGGGTGGGGCCAAGAGACCCAGTACTTC | CASRPGWGQETQYF
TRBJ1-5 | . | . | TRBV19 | TGTGCCAGTAGTACGGTAGGCCTTAGCAATCAGCCCCAGCATTTT | CASSTVGLSNQPQHF
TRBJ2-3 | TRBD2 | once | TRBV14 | TGTGCCAGCAGCGCGATAGCGGGAGAGTTCCCAGATACGCAGTATTTT | CASSAIAGEFPDTQYF
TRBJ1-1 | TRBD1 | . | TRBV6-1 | TGTGCCAGCAGAGACCGGGACAGGGTGAACACTGAAGCTTTCTTT | CASRDRDRVNTEAFF
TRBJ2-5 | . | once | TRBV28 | TGTGCCAGCAGTGAGAGGGTCGGGAGAGAGACCCAGTACTTC | CASSERVGRETQYF
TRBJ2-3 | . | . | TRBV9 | TGTGCCAGCAGCGGTTTTCCCAGCACAGATACGCAGTATTTT | CASSGFPSTDTQYF
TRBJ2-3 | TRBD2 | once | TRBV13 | TGTGCCAGCAGCCTCCGGACTAGTCATGCCCGGATGGGTACGCAGTATTTT | CASSLRTSHARMGTQYF
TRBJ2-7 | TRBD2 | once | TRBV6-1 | TGTGCCAGCAGTGAAGTGTTGCGGGAGGGCCCCTACGAGCAGTACTTC | CASSEVLREGPYEQYF
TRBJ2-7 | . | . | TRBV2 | TGTGCCAGCAGTGGTACAGACTCCTACGAGCAGTACTTC | CASSGTDSYEQYF
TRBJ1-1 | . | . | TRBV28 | TGTGCCAGCAGTTTATTTCAGAACACTGAAGCTTTCTTT | CASSLFQNTEAFF
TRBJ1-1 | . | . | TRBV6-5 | TGTGCCAGCAGCCTTTTTAACAGGGACACTGAAGCTTTCTTT | CASSLFNRDTEAFF
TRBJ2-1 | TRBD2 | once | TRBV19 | TGTGCCAGTAGGGCAATACCTAGCGGACTCAGCAATGAGCAGTTCTTC | CASRAIPSGLSNEQFF
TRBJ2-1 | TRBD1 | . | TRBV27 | TGTGCCGTTTCGCCCGGGACAGCATACAATGAGCAGTTCTTC | CAVSPGTAYNEQFF
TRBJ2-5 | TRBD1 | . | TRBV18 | TGTGCCAGCTCACCCCGGACAGGATTTTTTGATAGAGGCCTTTTGACCCAGTACTTC | CASSPRTGFFDRGLLTQYF
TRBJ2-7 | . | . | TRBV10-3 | TGTGCCATCAGAACAGGGAGGGATAGCCGGACCTACGAGCAGTACTTC | CAIRTGRDSRTYEQYF
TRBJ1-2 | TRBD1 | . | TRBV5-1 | TGCGCCAGCAGTTCGCCTACAGGGGGCTACTATGGCTACACCTTC | CASSSPTGGYYGYTF
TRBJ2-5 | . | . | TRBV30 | TGTGCCTGGAGTGTCCCTTTCAGGGAACAAGAGACCCAGTACTTC | CAWSVPFREQETQYF
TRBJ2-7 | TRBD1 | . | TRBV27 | TGTGCCAGCAGTCCGGGACAGTTCTACGAGCAGTACTTC | CASSPGQFYEQYF
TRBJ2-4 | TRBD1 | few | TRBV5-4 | TGTGCCAGCAGCTCGGACAGGTCGAGCATTCAGTACTTC | CASSSDRSSIQYF
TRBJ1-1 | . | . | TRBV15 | TGTGCCACCAGCAGTGGGGGGACTGAAGCTTTCTTT | CATSSGGTEAFF
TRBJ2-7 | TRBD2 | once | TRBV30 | TGTGCCTGGGATAGCGGGGGCCACGAGCAGTACTTC | CAWDSGGHEQYF
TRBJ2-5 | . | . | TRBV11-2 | TGTGCCACCTTAAGACTGCAGACCCAGTACTTC | CATLRLQTQYF
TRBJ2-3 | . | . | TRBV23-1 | TGCGCCAGCAGTCAATCTTCGCGGCAGGACACAGATACGCAGTATTTT | CASSQSSRQDTDTQYF
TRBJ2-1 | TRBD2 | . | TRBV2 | TGTGCCAGCAGCACAGACGGCGGGAGCTCCTACAATGAGCAGTTCTTC | CASSTDGGSSYNEQFF
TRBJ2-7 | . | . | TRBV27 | TGTGCCAGCAGTTTATCCTTATCCTACGAGCAGTACTTC | CASSLSLSYEQYF
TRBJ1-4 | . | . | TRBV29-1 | TGCAGCGTTCATGCCGGTAGTAATGAAAAACTGTTTTTT | CSVHAGSNEKLFF
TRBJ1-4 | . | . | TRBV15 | TGTGCCACCAGCCTCGGGCAGGGTAATGAAAAACTGTTTTTT | CATSLGQGNEKLFF
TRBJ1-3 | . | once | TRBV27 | TGTGCCAGCAGTCCGGGTCTCCCGAGCTCTGGAAACACCATATATTTT | CASSPGLPSSGNTIYF
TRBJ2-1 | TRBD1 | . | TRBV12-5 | TGTGCTAGGAAAACCGGGACAGGGTATAATGAGCAGTTCTTC | CARKTGTGYNEQFF
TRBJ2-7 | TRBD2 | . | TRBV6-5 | TGTGCCAGCAGGGGGACTAGGGCCTACGAGCAGTACTTC | CASRGTRAYEQYF
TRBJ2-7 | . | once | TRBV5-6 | TGTGCCAGCAGCGGATACAGGGAAAATATCCCCGAGCAGTACTTC | CASSGYRENIPEQYF
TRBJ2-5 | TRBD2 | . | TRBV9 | TGTGCCAGCAGCTCGCGACTAGCGGGAGATGAAGAGACCCAGTACTTC | CASSSRLAGDEETQYF
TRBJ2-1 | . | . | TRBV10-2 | TGCGCCAGCAGTGACGGGCCAGGGTGGTATGAGCAGTTCTTC | CASSDGPGWYEQFF
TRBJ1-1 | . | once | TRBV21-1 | TGTGCCAGCAACCGGACAGGGGAAAACACTGAAGCTTTCTTT | CASNRTGENTEAFF
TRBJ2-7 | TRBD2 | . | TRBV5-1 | TGCGCCAGCAGCGTTTGGGGTGCGGGAGCCGAGCAGTACTTC | CASSVWGAGAEQYF
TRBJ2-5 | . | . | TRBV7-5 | TGTGCCAGAAGCGAAGCCGGGCCTCGAAGGGAGACCCAGTACTTC | CARSEAGPRRETQYF
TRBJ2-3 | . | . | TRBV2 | TGTGCCAGCAGTGAAGTTGGGACATCAAGTAACACAGATACGCAGTATTTT | CASSEVGTSSNTDTQYF
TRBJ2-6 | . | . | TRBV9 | TGTGCCAGCAGCCCCGGCACTGGGGCCAACGTCCTGACTTTC | CASSPGTGANVLTF
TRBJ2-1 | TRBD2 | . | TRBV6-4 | TGTGCCAGCAGTGACTCATTCGGGGGGAGTGGGAACAATGAGCAGTTCTTC | CASSDSFGGSGNNEQFF
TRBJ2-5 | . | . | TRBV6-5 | TGTGCCAGCAGTTACGGGGATAATTTCGGGGAGACCCAGTACTTC | CASSYGDNFGETQYF
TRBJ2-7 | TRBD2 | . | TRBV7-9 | TGTGCCAGCAGCCCAAGCGGGAGGTACGAGCAGTACTTC | CASSPSGRYEQYF